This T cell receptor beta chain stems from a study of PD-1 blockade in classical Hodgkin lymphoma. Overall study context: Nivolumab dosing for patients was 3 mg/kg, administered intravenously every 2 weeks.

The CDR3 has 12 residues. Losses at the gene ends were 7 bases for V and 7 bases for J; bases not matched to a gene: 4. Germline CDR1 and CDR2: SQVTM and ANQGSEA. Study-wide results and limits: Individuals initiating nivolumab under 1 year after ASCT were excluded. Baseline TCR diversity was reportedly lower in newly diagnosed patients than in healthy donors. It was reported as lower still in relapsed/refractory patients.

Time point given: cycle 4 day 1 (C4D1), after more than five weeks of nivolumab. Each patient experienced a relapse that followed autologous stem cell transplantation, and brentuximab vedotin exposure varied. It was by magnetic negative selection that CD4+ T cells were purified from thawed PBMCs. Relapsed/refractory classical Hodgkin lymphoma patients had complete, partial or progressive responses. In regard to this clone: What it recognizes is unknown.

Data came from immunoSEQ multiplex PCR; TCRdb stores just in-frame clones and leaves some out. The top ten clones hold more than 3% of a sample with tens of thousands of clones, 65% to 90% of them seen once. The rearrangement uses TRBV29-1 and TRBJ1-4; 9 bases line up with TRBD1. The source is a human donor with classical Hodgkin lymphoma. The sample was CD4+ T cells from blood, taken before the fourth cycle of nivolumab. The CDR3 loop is CSAQGAGEKLFF. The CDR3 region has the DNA TGCAGCGCACAGGGGGCCGGTGAAAAACTGTTTTTT.